This passage covers 14 T cell receptor beta chains from one sample sequenced in a study of blood T cell repertoires in COVID-19. The data were produced by immunoSEQ multiplex PCR, yet TCRdb's version contains in-frame clones alone and is incomplete. The data hold just over 150,000 clones, with 80% to 90% observed a single time. Sequences were obtained from peripheral blood. The receptors were gathered from a woman aged 40 to 50 with acute or convalescent COVID-19.

The chain combines TRBV9 with TRBJ1-2, with 12 bases matching TRBD1. Germline CDR1 reads SGDLS; CDR2 reads YYNGEE. The ends lost 3 bases at V and 3 bases at J; junction bases unmatched: 6. The CDR3 is 16 residues long. The CDR3 loop reads CASSATGTGGDYGYTF. As DNA, the CDR3 is TGTGCCAGCAGCGCCACCGGGACAGGGGGCGACTATGGCTACACCTTC. The whole variable domain, remainder taken from reference TRBV9 and TRBJ1-2, is DSGVTQTPKHLITATGQRVTLRCSPRSGDLSVYWYQQSLDQGLQFLIQYYNGEERAKGNILERFSAQQFPDLHSELNLSSLELGDSALYFCASSATGTGGDYGYTFGSGTRLTVV.

The rearrangement links TRBV7-8 to TRBJ2-2; possible D gene TRBD2, 6 bases. This CDR3 contains 16 residues. The germline CDR1 and CDR2 sequences are SGHVS and FQNEAQ. Trimming removed 1 base at V and 0 bases at J, with 9 bases between. The CDR3 region is CASSLDSGTNTGELFF. The CDR3 DNA reads as TGTGCCAGCAGCTTAGATAGCGGAACGAACACCGGGGAGCTGTTTTTT.

This clone was counted once. The CDR3, as DNA: TGTGCCAGCACCCTCGACAGGGTGGGGTACTTC. It translates to CASTLDRVGYF. The rearrangement joins TRBV2 to TRBJ2-7; 7 bases are a match to TRBD1. This CDR3 contains 11 residues. The germline CDR1 and CDR2 sequences are SNHLY and FYNNEI. V was pared by 7 bases and J by 12 bases, with 9 bases of the junction left unmatched.

The J gene is TRBJ2-7, the V gene TRBV4-1; D might be TRBD1 (5 bases). Trimming took 1 base from V and 2 from J, leaving 18 bases between them. CDR3 length: 17 residues. The V gene's germline CDR1 is MGHRA and CDR2 YSYEKL. The CDR3 bases are TGCGCCAGCAGCCAAGCGCAGGGCACCATCCGCCCCTACGAGCAGTACTTC. It yields the protein CASSQAQGTIRPYEQYF.

The genes are TRBV10-2 and TRBJ2-1; maybe TRBD2 (7 bases). V was clipped by 8 bases and J by 4 bases, with 12 bases between them. CDR1 and CDR2 from the germline V gene are WSHSY and SAAADI. There are 13 residues in the CDR3. The CDR3 DNA sequence: TGCGCCAGCGAGGGGGGGGAATACAATGAGCAGTTCTTC. Residues: CASEGGEYNEQFF.

The gene calls are TRBV2 and TRBJ2-1, with D perhaps TRBD1 (6 bases). This CDR3 has 16 amino acids. The germline V and J ends were trimmed by 2 bases and 0 bases, with 11 bases remaining between them. Germline loops: CDR1 SNHLY, CDR2 FYNNEI. The CDR3 spells CASSELGQSSYNEQFF. The CDR3 coding sequence is TGTGCCAGCAGTGAACTTGGACAGAGCTCCTACAATGAGCAGTTCTTC.

This sequence joins TRBV4-1 and TRBJ1-4, with D unclear. From germline, CDR1 is MGHRA and CDR2 YSYEKL. Trimming removed 4 bases at V and 4 bases at J, with 10 bases between. The CDR3 spans 14 residues. CDR3 coding DNA: TGCGCCAGCAGCCTGAGGAGAGATAATGAAAAACTGTTTTTT. It yields the protein CASSLRRDNEKLFF.

This clone turned up a few times. The chain links TRBV10-3 to TRBJ2-2; the D gene is possibly TRBD2 (6 bases). The V gene's germline CDR1 is ENHRY and CDR2 SYGVKD. Trimming stripped 1 base from V and 1 base from J, with 16 bases between. This CDR3 spans 18 amino acids. The CDR3 region is CAISELPGVGGNTGELFF. CDR3 DNA: TGTGCCATCAGTGAGTTACCCGGTGTGGGGGGGAACACCGGGGAGCTGTTTTTT.

This clone was recorded a few times. This rearrangement joins TRBV27 to TRBJ2-7, with D possibly matching TRBD2 (6 bases). Trimming removed 2 bases from V and 2 bases from J, with 16 bases in between. CDR1 is MNHEY, CDR2 SMNVEV, per germline (reference sequence). This CDR3 has 16 amino acids. CDR3 in amino acids: CASSLPSGTGTYEQYF. In DNA, the CDR3 is TGTGCCAGCAGTTTACCGTCCGGGACTGGGACCTACGAGCAGTACTTC.

The CDR3 spells CASSLDASGVVPTYEQYF. CDR3 DNA: TGCGCCAGCAGCTTGGACGCCAGCGGGGTTGTACCGACCTACGAGCAGTACTTC. The chain employs TRBV5-1 and TRBJ2-7, with 7 bases matching TRBD2. From germline, CDR1 is SGHRS and CDR2 YFSETQ. V gave up 0 bases and J gave up 2 bases; unmatched junction bases: 14. The CDR3 totals 18 residues.

The DNA of the CDR3 is TGTGCCAGCAGCTTGACTAACTCCTACAATGAGCAGTTCTTC. Encoded protein: CASSLTNSYNEQFF. V usage is TRBV7-9 and J usage is TRBJ2-1; D perhaps matches TRBD2 (5 bases). V shed 3 bases and J shed 0 bases, with 6 bases lying between them. Germline-derived CDR1 and CDR2 are SEHNR and FQNEAQ (reference sequence). The CDR3 length is 14 residues.

This chain uses TRBV5-6 with TRBJ1-1, with D perhaps TRBD1 (5 bases). This CDR3 is 13 amino acids long. With 4 bases removed from V and 5 bases from J, the gap between germline ends came to 12 bases. Germline V gene data show CDR1 as SGHDT and CDR2 as YYEEEE. CDR3 DNA: TGTGCCAGCAGCCCCGGGGCGGGGACTGAAGCTTTCTTT. It is translated as CASSPGAGTEAFF.

The CDR3 DNA reads TGCGCCAGCAGCCGTCGTGCTAGCGGGGGGCAGGGTGAGCAGTTCTTC. Translation gives CASSRRASGGQGEQFF. The chain employs TRBV4-1 and TRBJ2-1; 11 nucleotides match TRBD2. The CDR3 has 16 amino acids. V lost 4 bases to trimming and J lost 9 bases; unmatched junction nucleotides: 11. Germline assignment: CDR1 MGHRA and CDR2 YSYEKL.

V and J are TRBV3-1 (or the pseudogene TRBV3-2) and TRBJ1-3; a weak D match, TRBD1 (6 bases). Trimming removed 2 bases from V and 5 bases from J, with 28 bases in between. This CDR3 is built from 20 residues. Germline loops: CDR1 LGHDT, CDR2 YNNKEL (reference sequence). CDR3: CASSQKGSSGRTVLRNTIYF. CDR3 bases: TGTGCCAGCAGCCAAAAAGGTTCCTCGGGTCGGACAGTGCTTAGAAACACCATATATTTT.